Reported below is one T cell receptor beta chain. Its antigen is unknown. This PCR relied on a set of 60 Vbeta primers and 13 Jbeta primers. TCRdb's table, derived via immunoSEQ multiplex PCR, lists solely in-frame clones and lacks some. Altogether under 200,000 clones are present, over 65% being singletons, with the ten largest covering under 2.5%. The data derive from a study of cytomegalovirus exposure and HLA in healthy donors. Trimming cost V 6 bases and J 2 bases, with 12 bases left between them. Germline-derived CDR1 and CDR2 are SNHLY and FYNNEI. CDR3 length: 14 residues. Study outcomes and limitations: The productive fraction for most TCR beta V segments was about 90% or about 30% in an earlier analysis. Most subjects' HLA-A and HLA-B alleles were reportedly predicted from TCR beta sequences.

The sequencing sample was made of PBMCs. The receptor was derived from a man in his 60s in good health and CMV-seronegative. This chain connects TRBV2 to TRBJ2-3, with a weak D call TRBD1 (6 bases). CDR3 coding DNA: TGTGCCAGCAGGAAGGACAGCCTCACAGATACGCAGTATTTT. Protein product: CASRKDSLTDTQYF.